Shown below are 8 T cell receptor beta chains from a single sample sequenced in a study of tumor-infiltrating lymphocytes in primary liver carcinoma. A primer in the constant region served to generate TCR beta cDNA from roughly 450 ng of total RNA. Amplification in three nested multiplex PCR rounds with slightly modified ARM-PCR gave rise to TCR beta libraries. The first two PCR rounds used TRBV1-TRBV30 primers with a Cbeta primer, roughly 10 cycles each. TCRdb ran MiXCR on the multiplex PCR reads and lists one entry per CDR3 protein. This table holds around 70,000 distinct CDR3 sequences, approximately 70% found once. Co-extracting RNA and DNA was done with 20-30 mg of unsorted bulk tissue as input. The specimen sequenced was liver tumor tissue from sampling region 4. The subset denotes: tumor region T4, right-lateral pole. The receptors shown here come from a man in his forties with primary liver carcinoma and hepatitis B virus infection.

Concerning this clonotype: At one of its ends the junction is not consistent with the germline gene, which may arise from a read error. The chain is built from TRBV11-2 and TRBJ2-3, with D perhaps matching TRBD1 (6 bases). Germline V gene lookup returns CDR1 SGHAT and CDR2 FQNNGV. The CDR3 has 17 amino acids. This chain's CDR3 is CASCLDLGTRASDTQNF. The DNA of the CDR3 is TGTGCCAGCTGCTTAGATCTTGGGACAAGGGCAAGCGATACGCAGAATTTT.

Note on this clonotype: This may arise from a read error, as a much more abundant clone is one base away. V gene TRBV28 combines with J gene TRBJ1-1, with D possibly being TRBD1 (5 bases). Germline values: CDR1 MDHEN, CDR2 SYDVKM. The CDR3 loop spans 13 amino acids. The CDR3 reads CANSTTDDTEAFF. The CDR3 DNA reads TGTGCCAACAGTACGACAGATGACACTGAAGCTTTCTTT.

This clonotype was counted a few times. V gene TRBV20-1 combines with J gene TRBJ2-3; D is perhaps TRBD2 (5 bases). V was shortened by 3 bases and J by 6 bases, with 7 bases between the two germline ends. CDR1 and CDR2 from the germline V gene are DFQATT and SNEGSKA (reference sequence). The CDR3 totals 11 residues. The CDR3 region has the DNA TGCAGTGCTAGGTGGAGGGATACGCAGTATTTT. Translating it yields CSARWRDTQYF.

Notes on this clonotype: One end of the junction is discordant with germline, which a read error may explain. This rearrangement joins TRBV28 to TRBJ2-2; D might be TRBD2 (5 bases). From germline, CDR1 is MDHEN and CDR2 SYDVKM. The CDR3 sequence is 14 residues long. The CDR3 loop is CASTREQNTGELFF. Here the CDR3 DNA reads TGTGCCAGCACGAGGGAACAGAACACTGGGGAACTGTTTTTT.

Comments on this clonotype: Germline and junction disagree at one end, which may indicate a read error. This sequence joins TRBV4-2 and TRBJ2-1; possibly TRBD2 for D (5 bases). Germline CDR1 reads LGHNA; CDR2 reads YNFKEQ. This CDR3 is 13 amino acids long. The CDR3 reads CASNRHEGNEQSF. CDR3 coding DNA: TGTGCCAGCAACCGACATGAGGGCAATGAGCAGTCCTTC.

There are a few counts of this clonotype. With a much larger clone just one base away, this may be a read error. The chain combines TRBV29-1 with TRBJ2-7, with D perhaps being TRBD1 or TRBD2 (6 bases each). V was trimmed by 5 bases and J by 5 bases, leaving 13 bases between them. Germline V lookup: CDR1 SQVTM, CDR2 ANQGSEA. The CDR3 length is 12 residues. The chain's CDR3 is CSVTSGGDEQYF. The CDR3 coding sequence is TGCAGCGTTACTTCCGGGGGCGACGAGCAGTACTTC.

In this sample, this clonotype turned up once. The CDR3 ends on some other residue instead of the conserved phenylalanine or tryptophan, so this is likely a read error. The chain employs TRBV11-1 and TRBJ2-2; weak D call: TRBD2 (6 bases). Germline V gene sequence: CDR1 SGHAT, CDR2 FQDESV (reference sequence). CDR3 length equals 13 residues. Here the CDR3 DNA reads TGTGCCAACAGCTTACTAGCCTGCGGGGAGCTGTTTTTA. Protein: CANSLLACGELFL.

This clonotype was seen just once. At one of its ends the junction is not consistent with the germline gene, which may arise from a read error. The gene calls are TRBV6-5 and TRBJ2-2; a weak D match, TRBD1 (5 bases). Germline CDR1 MNHEY, CDR2 SVGAGI. The CDR3 sequence is 17 residues long. CDR3 DNA sequence: TGTGCCAGTAGTTCCCGTCCCCCAGGGTTAAGCACCGGGGAGCTGTTTTTT. Amino acids: CASSSRPPGLSTGELFF.